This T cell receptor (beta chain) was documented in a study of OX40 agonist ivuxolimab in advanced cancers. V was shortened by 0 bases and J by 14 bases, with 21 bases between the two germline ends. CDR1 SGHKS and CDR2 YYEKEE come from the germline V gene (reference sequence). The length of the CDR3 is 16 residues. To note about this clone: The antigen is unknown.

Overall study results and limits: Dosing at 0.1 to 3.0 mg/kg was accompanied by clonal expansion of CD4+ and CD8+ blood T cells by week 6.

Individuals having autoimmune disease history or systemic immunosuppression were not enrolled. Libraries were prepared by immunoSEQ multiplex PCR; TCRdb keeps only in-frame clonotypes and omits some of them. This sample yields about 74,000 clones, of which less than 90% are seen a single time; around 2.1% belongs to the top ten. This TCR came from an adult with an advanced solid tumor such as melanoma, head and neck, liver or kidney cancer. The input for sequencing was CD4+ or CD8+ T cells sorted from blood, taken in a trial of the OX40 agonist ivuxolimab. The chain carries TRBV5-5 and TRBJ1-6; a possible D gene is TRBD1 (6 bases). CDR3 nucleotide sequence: TGTGCCAGCAGCTTGGGGCGGGGGGGGCGAGGTTCGGCCCTCCACTTT. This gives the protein CASSLGRGGRGSALHF.